Listed here are 4 T cell receptor beta chains from one sample, sequenced in a study of T cell repertoires in cytomegalovirus infection. TCRdb analysed the reads with MiXCR anew, one entry per CDR3 protein. This table holds some 920,000 distinct CDR3 sequences, under 40% found once. The antigens for these receptors are not known. Material: cultured CD8+ T cells from PBMCs, obtained from culture after CMV antigen stimulation. The receptor set was obtained from a human donor in good health (CMV status not recorded). Some clones in this sample may be carry-over from other donors' samples.

This clonotype came up many times. The chain combines TRBV7-9 with TRBJ1-1; a weak D match, TRBD1 (5 bases). Germline V CDR1 and CDR2: SEHNR, FQNEAQ (reference sequence). Trimming cost V 1 base and J 1 base, with 10 bases left between them. This CDR3 is 15 amino acids long. CDR3 sequence reads: CASSLDVGANTEAFF. CDR3 nucleotides: TGTGCCAGCAGCTTAGACGTCGGGGCGAACACTGAAGCTTTCTTT.

V gene TRBV9 combines with J gene TRBJ2-1; TRBD2 agrees at 9 bases. Germline V CDR1 and CDR2: SGDLS, YYNGEE. V trimming: 5 bases; J trimming: 4 bases; junction bases outside the gene matches: 7. CDR3 size: 15 residues. The CDR3: CASSSSGAYYNEQFF. CDR3 DNA: TGTGCCAGCAGTTCTAGCGGGGCGTATTACAATGAGCAGTTCTTC.

Only a few counts were recorded for this clonotype. The CDR3 DNA reads as TGTGCCACCAGTGATAGGGGCTACAGATCGTGCGAGCAGTACGTC. Translation gives CATSDRGYRSCEQYV. The J gene is TRBJ2-7, the V gene TRBV24-1; D might be TRBD1 (5 bases). CDR3 size: 15 residues. The V end lost 3 bases, the J end lost 6 bases, and 17 bases lay between the germline ends. CDR1 is KGHDR and CDR2 is SFDVKD in the germline V gene.

Written as DNA, the CDR3 is TGTGCCAGCAGCATAGGAGGCTCCTACGAGCAGTACGTC. Protein sequence: CASSIGGSYEQYV. The chain employs TRBV5-6 and TRBJ2-7; possibly TRBD2 for D (5 bases). The germline V gene encodes CDR1 SGHDT and CDR2 YYEEEE. This CDR3 region has 13 residues. V was cut by 4 bases and J by 0 bases, with 8 bases left in between.